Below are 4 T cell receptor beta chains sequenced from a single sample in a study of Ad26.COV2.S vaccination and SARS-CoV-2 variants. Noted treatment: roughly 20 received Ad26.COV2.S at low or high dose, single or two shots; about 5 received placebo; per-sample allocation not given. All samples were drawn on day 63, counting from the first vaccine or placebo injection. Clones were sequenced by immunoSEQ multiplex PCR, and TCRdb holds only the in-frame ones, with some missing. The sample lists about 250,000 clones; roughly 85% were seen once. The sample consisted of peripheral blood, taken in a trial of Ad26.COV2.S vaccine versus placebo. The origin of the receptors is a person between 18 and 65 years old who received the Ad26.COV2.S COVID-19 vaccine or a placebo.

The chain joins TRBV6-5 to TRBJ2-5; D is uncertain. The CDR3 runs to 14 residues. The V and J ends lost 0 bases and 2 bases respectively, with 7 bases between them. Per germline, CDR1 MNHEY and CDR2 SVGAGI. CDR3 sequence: CASSYSQPQETQYF. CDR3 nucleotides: TGTGCCAGCAGTTACTCCCAGCCTCAAGAGACCCAGTACTTC.

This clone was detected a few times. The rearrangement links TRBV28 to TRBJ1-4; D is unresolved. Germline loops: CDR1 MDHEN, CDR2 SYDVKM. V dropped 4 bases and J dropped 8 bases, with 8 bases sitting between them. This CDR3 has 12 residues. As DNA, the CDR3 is TGTGCCAGCAGTTCGCCGGGGGAAAAACTGTTTTTT. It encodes CASSSPGEKLFF.

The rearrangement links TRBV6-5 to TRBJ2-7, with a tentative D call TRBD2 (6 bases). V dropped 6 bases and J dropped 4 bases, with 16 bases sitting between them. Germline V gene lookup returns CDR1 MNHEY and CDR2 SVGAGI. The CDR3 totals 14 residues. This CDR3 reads CASSTTRAGYEQYV. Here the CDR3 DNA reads TGTGCCAGCAGCACAACTAGGGCGGGGTACGAGCAGTACGTC.

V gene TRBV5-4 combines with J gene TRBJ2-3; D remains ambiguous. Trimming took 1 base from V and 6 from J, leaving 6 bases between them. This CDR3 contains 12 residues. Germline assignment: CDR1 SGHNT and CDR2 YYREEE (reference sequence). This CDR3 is CASSLLGDTQYF. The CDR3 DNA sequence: TGTGCCAGCAGCTTGCTAGGGGATACGCAGTATTTT.